This entry features one T cell receptor beta chain sequence. Its antigen is not known. This sample is part of a study of T cell responses to AZD1222 COVID-19 vaccine. Study in general: Whether given at about 4 or about 12 weeks, second doses were pooled. Regarding the study as a whole: There were mostly white British donors and more females than males, and clonal diversity was possibly underestimated. Spike-specific TCRs gained breadth and depth after people received two AZD1222 doses. Spike regions recognized by vaccine-associated CD4 TCRs spanned the protein, led by 160-218 and 743-854.

The CDR3 is 13 residues long. The junction had 6 bases not matched to a gene; V was cut back by 8 bases and J by 4 bases. CDR1 and CDR2 (germline): PRHDT, FYEKMQ (reference sequence). The table came from immunoSEQ multiplex PCR; TCRdb's copy has only in-frame clones and leaves some out. The sample lists about 140,000 clones, approximately 90% seen once, with roughly 2.8% in the top ten. The sample here was peripheral blood, taken on day 0 of AZD1222 vaccination. The rearrangement uses TRBV13 and TRBJ2-7; the match to TRBD2 covers 9 bases. This clonotype was obtained from an adult in good health. The CDR3 bases are TGTGCCAGCCGGGCTAGCGGGACGTACGAGCAGTACTTC. It is translated as CASRASGTYEQYF.